This T cell receptor beta chain was observed in a study of T-cell reconstitution after alpha-beta-depleted transplantation in children. In its sample, this clonotype was seen a few times. Unique molecular identifiers featured in how the TCRbeta library was prepared. TCRdb processed the PCR reads anew with MiXCR; each CDR3 protein has one entry. The top ten clones hold roughly 15% of a sample with roughly 100,000 distinct CDR3 sequences, about 7.5% of them seen once. V lost 7 bases to trimming and J lost 4 bases; unmatched junction nucleotides: 5. Germline values: CDR1 MNHNS, CDR2 SASEGT. The CDR3 has 13 amino acids.

The material sequenced was PBMCs, taken before TCRalphabeta/CD19-depleted stem cell transplant. The V and J genes are TRBV6-1 and TRBJ2-3, with TRBD1 matching 7 bases. The TCR sequence derives from a boy between 2 and 10 years old with acute lymphoblastic leukemia, due to receive a stem cell transplant. CDR3 DNA sequence: TGTGCCAGCACCCAAACAGGGGCAGATACGCAGTATTTT. This translates into CASTQTGADTQYF.